This is a list of T cell receptor beta chains from one sample in a study of blood T cell repertoires in COVID-19. Profiling relied on immunoSEQ multiplex PCR, and the TCRdb table lists in-frame clones only, not all of them. The repertoire includes 250,000 to 300,000 clones, approximately 82% of them detected once, and less than 4% sits in the top ten. The sequencing input was peripheral blood. The receptors were gathered from a woman between 18 and 30 years old with acute or convalescent COVID-19. Both conserved end residues are part of each CDR3. The D gene is left open where the match is weak. Clone size is shown for a subset of rows, as once, few, many or a class of expanded clone.

13 - - TRBJ1-3 TRBV28 TGTGCCAGTATTCCTCTCTCTGGAAACACCATATATTTT CASIPLSGNTIYF
15 - - TRBJ2-7 TRBV6-5 TGTGCCAGCAGCCTCGGGTCCGACCCATACTACGAGCAGTACTTC CASSLGSDPYYEQYF
16 - - TRBJ1-5 TRBV27 TGTGCCAGCAGTTTCCCAGGGCTTAATAGCAATCAGCCCCAGCATTTT CASSFPGLNSNQPQHF
14 - - TRBJ1-4 TRBV6-5 TGTGCCAGCGGGGGCACAGGGTTTAATGAAAAACTGTTTTTT CASGGTGFNEKLFF
15 TRBD2 - TRBJ2-7 TRBV18 TGTGCCAGCTCGGCCGGGACTAGCGGAACCTACGAGCAGTACTTC CASSAGTSGTYEQYF
13 - - TRBJ1-1 TRBV30 TGTGCCTGGGGGGGGCGATGGAACACTGAAGCTTTCTTT CAWGGRWNTEAFF
15 TRBD2 - TRBJ2-1 TRBV9 TGTGCCAGCAGTGCACTAGCGGGAGAACCCAATGAGCAGTTCTTC CASSALAGEPNEQFF
16 TRBD1 - TRBJ1-5 TRBV6-2/TRBV6-3 TGTGCCAGCAGTTACGGCCGGACAGGGGACAATCAGCCCCAGCATTTT CASSYGRTGDNQPQHF
13 TRBD1 - TRBJ1-2 TRBV28 TGTGCCACCGATTTACGACAGGGGTATGGCTACACCTTC CATDLRQGYGYTF
21 TRBD1 - TRBJ1-2 TRBV28 TGTGCCAGCAGTTTGAGTGTTCTGGGTGGGAACAGGGGCAGAGCTAACTATGGCTACACCTTC CASSLSVLGGNRGRANYGYTF
15 - - TRBJ2-4 TRBV2 TGTGCCAGCAGCGGCCAGGGTGTAGCCAAAAACATTCAGTACTTC CASSGQGVAKNIQYF
14 TRBD2 - TRBJ2-7 TRBV28 TGTGCCAGCAGTCAAGGACTAGCGGACTACGAGCAGTACTTC CASSQGLADYEQYF
15 - - TRBJ2-1 TRBV7-9 TGTGCCAGCAGCTCTACAGGGAACCCATACAATGAGCAGTTCTTC CASSSTGNPYNEQFF
21 TRBD2 - TRBJ2-7 TRBV6-2/TRBV6-3 TGTGCCAGCAGTTACCCGAACGGGGGTCACCGGACTAGCGGGAGTTTCTACGAGCAGTACTTC CASSYPNGGHRTSGSFYEQYF
15 TRBD1 - TRBJ1-2 TRBV28 TGTGCCAGCAGCGACGAGCGGACAGGGGATTATGGCTACACCTTC CASSDERTGDYGYTF
15 TRBD2 - TRBJ2-1 TRBV6-5 TGTGCCAGCAGCAATCTAGCGGGAGGGCGCAATGAGCAGTTCTTC CASSNLAGGRNEQFF
17 TRBD2 few TRBJ2-1 TRBV13 TGTGCCAGCAGCCAGACAGAGTTGGGACTAGCGGGAGCGAGGCAGTTCTTC CASSQTELGLAGARQFF
17 TRBD2 - TRBJ2-3 TRBV4-3 TGCGCCAGCAGCCCTAACGCCCCCGCGGGAGCGGCAGATACGCAGTATTTT CASSPNAPAGAADTQYF
15 TRBD1 - TRBJ1-6 TRBV6-2/TRBV6-3 TGTGCCAGCAGCGCCCCGACAGGGGTAAATTCACCCCTCCACTTT CASSAPTGVNSPLHF
14 TRBD2 few TRBJ2-7 TRBV7-9 TGTGCCAGCAGCTTTACTAGCGGGAGTTACGAGCAGTACTTC CASSFTSGSYEQYF
17 - - TRBJ1-5 TRBV21-1 TGTGCCAGCAGCAATCGGGACAGCTGGATTGGGGATCAGCCCCAGCATTTT CASSNRDSWIGDQPQHF
15 - - TRBJ2-7 TRBV18 TGTGCCAGCTCACCACGACGGGAGAGCTCCTACGAGCAGTACTTC CASSPRRESSYEQYF
17 TRBD1 - TRBJ1-1 TRBV15 TGTGCCACCAGCAGCGGGACAGACCTAGGCGTGAACACTGAAGCTTTCTTT CATSSGTDLGVNTEAFF
12 - - TRBJ2-5 TRBV13 TGTGCCAGCGCCTCGGACCAAGAGACCCAGTACTTC CASASDQETQYF
14 - - TRBJ1-2 TRBV13 TGTGCCAGCAGCTCCGGGACGTCGACTAGGGGCTACACCTTC CASSSGTSTRGYTF
14 - - TRBJ1-1 TRBV3-1/TRBV3-2 TGTGCCAGCAGCCAAGATAACAAGAACACTGAAGCTTTCTTT CASSQDNKNTEAFF
15 - - TRBJ1-1 TRBV11-3 TGTGCCAGCAGCTTAGTCTTGGTTCGAGAAACTGAAGCTTTCTTT CASSLVLVRETEAFF
16 TRBD2 - TRBJ2-1 TRBV30 TGTGCCTGGAGTGTATCGGGCGGGAGGACCTACAATGAGCAGTTCTTC CAWSVSGGRTYNEQFF
17 TRBD1 - TRBJ1-5 TRBV6-1 TGTGCCAGCAGTGGGGGGGGGACAGGGGACGGCAATCAGCCCCAGCATTTT CASSGGGTGDGNQPQHF
14 - - TRBJ2-1 TRBV6-6 TGTGCCAGCAGTGCCTCTGGAGGGTACAATGAGCAGTTCTTC CASSASGGYNEQFF
14 - medium-sized TRBJ2-7 TRBV5-1 TGCGCCAGCAGCTTGGATACAGGGTGGGACGAGCAGTACTTC CASSLDTGWDEQYF
17 TRBD2 - TRBJ2-7 TRBV11-2 TGTGCCAGCAGCTTAGTTCAGACTAGCGGGTCATCCTACGAGCAGTACTTC CASSLVQTSGSSYEQYF
13 TRBD1 once TRBJ1-2 TRBV27 TGTGCCAGCAGTTTGACAGGGGGCTATGGCTACACCTTC CASSLTGGYGYTF
13 TRBD2 - TRBJ2-7 TRBV7-2 TGTGCCAGCAGCGACGGGACTAGGTACGAGCAGTACTTC CASSDGTRYEQYF
13 - - TRBJ1-5 TRBV5-1 TGCGCCAGCAGCTTCCTACCCGGTCAGCCCCAGCATTTT CASSFLPGQPQHF
16 - - TRBJ2-7 TRBV6-2/TRBV6-3 TGTGCCAGCAGTCCCCTGTCTACGGGACAAGCCTACGAGCAGTACTTC CASSPLSTGQAYEQYF
16 - - TRBJ1-6 TRBV5-6 TGTGCCAGCAGCTTGCGGGGATTCTCCTATAATTCACCCCTCCACTTT CASSLRGFSYNSPLHF
15 TRBD1 - TRBJ2-7 TRBV7-9 TGTGCCAGCAGCTCGACCGGGACAGTCAACTACGAGCAGTACTTC CASSSTGTVNYEQYF
14 - - TRBJ2-1 TRBV18 TGTGCCAGCTCACTATATACCAGGAACAATGAGCAGTTCTTC CASSLYTRNNEQFF
15 TRBD1 - TRBJ1-5 TRBV2 TGTGCCAGCACCTCCGGGACAGGCTACAATCAGCCCCAGCATTTT CASTSGTGYNQPQHF
15 TRBD2 - TRBJ2-3 TRBV15 TGTGCCACCAGCCTGGGGGGAGGGGTCACAGATACGCAGTATTTT CATSLGGGVTDTQYF
13 TRBD1 - TRBJ1-1 TRBV7-2 TGTGCCAGCAGCGTCCGCCGGGACAGAGAAGCTTTCTTT CASSVRRDREAFF
16 TRBD1 - TRBJ1-5 TRBV28 TGTGCCAGCAGTCCGCCCTGGACAGGTGACAATCAGCCCCAGCATTTT CASSPPWTGDNQPQHF
14 TRBD1 - TRBJ2-3 TRBV29-1 TGCAGCGCAGAGGGACAGGGGATGGCAGATACGCAGTATTTT CSAEGQGMADTQYF
13 - - TRBJ2-1 TRBV19 TGTGCCAGTAGTTGGCAGGGTCGGGATGAGCAGTTCTTC CASSWQGRDEQFF
16 TRBD2 - TRBJ2-7 TRBV30 TGTGCCTGGAGCGCCGTGGGGGGGTTAATCTCCTACGAGCAGTACTTC CAWSAVGGLISYEQYF
15 - - TRBJ1-4 TRBV28 TGTGCCAGCAGTTTATTTGGGGGCGGGGGTGAAAAACTGTTTTTT CASSLFGGGGEKLFF
15 - - TRBJ2-3 TRBV5-1 TGCGCCAGCAGCTTGGGGAGGGGATGGACAGATACGCAGTATTTT CASSLGRGWTDTQYF
15 - - TRBJ2-3 TRBV7-9 TGTGCCAGCAGCTGGAGGGGCAACACCACAGATACGCAGTATTTT CASSWRGNTTDTQYF
14 TRBD1 - TRBJ2-1 TRBV7-2 TGTGCCAGCAGCTCCTGGACAGGGTACAATGAGCAGTTCTTC CASSSWTGYNEQFF
16 TRBD2 - TRBJ2-2 TRBV28 TGTGCCAGCAGTTTAGGGACTAGCGGCAGATCCGGGGAGCTGTTTTTT CASSLGTSGRSGELFF